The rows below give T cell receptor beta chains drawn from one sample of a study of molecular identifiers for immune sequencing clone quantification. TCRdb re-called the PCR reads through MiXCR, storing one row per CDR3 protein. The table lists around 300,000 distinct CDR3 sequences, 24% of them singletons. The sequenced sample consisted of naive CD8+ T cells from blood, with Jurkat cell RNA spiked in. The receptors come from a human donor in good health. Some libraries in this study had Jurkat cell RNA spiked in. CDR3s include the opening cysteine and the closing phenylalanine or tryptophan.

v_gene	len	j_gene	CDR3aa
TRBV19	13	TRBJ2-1	CASSIVLGSEQFF
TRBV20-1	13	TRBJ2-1	CSARGRRSWEQFF
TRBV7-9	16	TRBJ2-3	CASSSLTSGRTDTQYF
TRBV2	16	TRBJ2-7	CASSLSTRESSYEQYF
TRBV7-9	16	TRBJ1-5	CASSKQGAGGNQPQHF
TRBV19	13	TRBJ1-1	CASRYSMNTEAFF
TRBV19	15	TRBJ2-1	CATRPSGGNYNEQFF
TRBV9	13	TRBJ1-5	CASRGGGGQPQHF
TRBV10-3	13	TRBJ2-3	CAISAAGEDTQYF
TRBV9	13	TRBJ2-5	CASSDGTQETQYF
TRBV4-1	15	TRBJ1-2	CASSQGQGGFYGYTF
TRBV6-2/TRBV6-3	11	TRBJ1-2	CASSYLIGYTF
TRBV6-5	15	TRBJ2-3	CASSVAGESTDTQYF
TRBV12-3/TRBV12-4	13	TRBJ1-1	CASSLPGTTEAFF
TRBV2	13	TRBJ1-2	CASREGTAYGYTF
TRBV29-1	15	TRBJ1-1	CSVERGDRTVPAAFF
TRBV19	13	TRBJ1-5	CASSLQGLQPQHF